The rows below give T cell receptor beta chains drawn from one sample of a study of cytomegalovirus exposure and HLA in healthy donors. TCRdb's copy holds only in-frame clones and misses some; the assay was immunoSEQ multiplex PCR. The data show some 180,000 clones, with 73% seen just once and 5% to 6.5% held by the top ten. The specimen sequenced was PBMCs. The origin of the receptors is a woman aged 18-30 years in good health and CMV-seropositive. Both conserved end residues are part of each CDR3. Each record gives: D gene, V gene, J gene, clone size, CDR3 protein, CDR3 DNA. The D gene is left open where the match is weak. Some rows mark clone size as missing; the rest say once, few, many or name a class of expanded clone.

D: NA; V: TRBV6-5; J: TRBJ2-1; size: NA; CDR3: CASRDSVLNEQFF; DNA: TGTGCCAGCCGGGACTCAGTCCTCAATGAGCAGTTCTTC
D: TRBD1; V: TRBV6-5; J: TRBJ1-1; size: NA; CDR3: CASRIQGRAFF; DNA: TGTGCCAGCAGAATACAGGGGCGAGCTTTCTTT
D: NA; V: TRBV21-1; J: TRBJ2-3; size: NA; CDR3: CASRWGLAGASSTDTQYF; DNA: TGTGCCAGCAGGTGGGGACTAGCGGGGGCCTCTAGCACAGATACGCAGTATTTT
D: NA; V: TRBV2; J: TRBJ1-2; size: NA; CDR3: CASWGRRADGYTF; DNA: TGTGCCAGCTGGGGGCGAAGGGCGGATGGCTACACCTTC
D: TRBD1; V: TRBV4-2; J: TRBJ2-7; size: once; CDR3: CASSQWGTGGGEQYF; DNA: TGTGCCAGCAGCCAATGGGGGACAGGGGGCGGCGAGCAGTACTTC
D: TRBD1; V: TRBV9; J: TRBJ1-3; size: NA; CDR3: CASSGTGASGNTIYF; DNA: TGTGCCAGCAGCGGTACAGGGGCCTCTGGAAACACCATATATTTT
D: NA; V: TRBV6-1; J: TRBJ2-7; size: NA; CDR3: CASSVQGGSSYEQYF; DNA: TGTGCCAGCAGCGTACAGGGTGGGAGCTCCTACGAGCAGTACTTC
D: NA; V: TRBV7-9; J: TRBJ1-2; size: NA; CDR3: CASSRETGIRFYGYTF; DNA: TGTGCCAGCAGCCGAGAAACAGGGATTCGCTTTTATGGCTACACCTTC
D: TRBD1; V: TRBV5-1; J: TRBJ2-7; size: few; CDR3: CASSLTGADEQYF; DNA: TGCGCCAGCAGCCTGACAGGGGCGGACGAGCAGTACTTC
D: TRBD2; V: TRBV5-4; J: TRBJ2-2; size: NA; CDR3: CASSLELGLVPTDTGELFF; DNA: TGTGCCAGCAGCTTGGAGTTGGGACTAGTTCCTACAGACACCGGGGAGCTGTTTTTT
D: TRBD1; V: TRBV30; J: TRBJ2-5; size: few; CDR3: CAWTHRGLQETQYF; DNA: TGTGCCTGGACGCACAGGGGGCTCCAAGAGACCCAGTACTTC
D: NA; V: TRBV6-5; J: TRBJ2-7; size: few; CDR3: CASRPGSSYEQYF; DNA: TGTGCCAGCAGACCCGGTAGCTCCTACGAGCAGTACTTC
D: TRBD1; V: TRBV5-1; J: TRBJ1-4; size: NA; CDR3: CASSWRDREVPTTNEKLFF; DNA: TGCGCCAGCAGCTGGAGGGACAGGGAGGTCCCTACAACTAATGAAAAACTGTTTTTT
D: TRBD2; V: TRBV6-6; J: TRBJ2-3; size: NA; CDR3: CASSPLGGGTDTQYF; DNA: TGTGCCAGCAGTCCCCTCGGGGGGGGCACAGATACGCAGTATTTT
D: NA; V: TRBV5-8; J: TRBJ2-5; size: NA; CDR3: CASSLGGEGLETQYF; DNA: TGTGCCAGCAGCTTGGGGGGGGAAGGACTAGAGACCCAGTACTTC
D: NA; V: TRBV9; J: TRBJ2-1; size: NA; CDR3: CASGGEQFF; DNA: TGTGCCAGCGGAGGGGAGCAGTTCTTC
D: TRBD2; V: TRBV4-3; J: TRBJ2-5; size: NA; CDR3: CASSLTSGETQYF; DNA: TGCGCCAGCAGCCTGACTAGCGGGGAGACCCAGTACTTC
D: NA; V: TRBV27; J: TRBJ2-5; size: NA; CDR3: CASRRLDQETQYF; DNA: TGCGCCAGCAGGAGGCTAGATCAAGAGACCCAGTACTTC
D: TRBD2; V: TRBV7-2; J: TRBJ2-7; size: few; CDR3: CASSPAGGRNEQYF; DNA: TGTGCCAGCAGCCCAGCGGGGGGGCGCAACGAGCAGTACTTC
D: TRBD2; V: TRBV11-3; J: TRBJ2-3; size: few; CDR3: CASSARTSGGTDTQYF; DNA: TGTGCCAGCAGCGCCCGGACTAGCGGGGGGACAGATACGCAGTATTTT
D: NA; V: TRBV10-3; J: TRBJ1-6; size: NA; CDR3: CAISESRMGLQNSPLHF; DNA: TGTGCCATCAGTGAGTCGAGGATGGGACTCCAAAATTCACCCCTCCACTTT
D: NA; V: TRBV19; J: TRBJ1-5; size: NA; CDR3: CASSIGGLSNQPQHF; DNA: TGTGCCAGTAGTATCGGCGGTTTGAGCAATCAGCCCCAGCATTTT
D: NA; V: TRBV4-3; J: TRBJ1-2; size: NA; CDR3: CASSQVRGSRYGYTF; DNA: TGCGCCAGCAGCCAAGTACGGGGGTCACGCTATGGCTACACCTTC
D: NA; V: TRBV27; J: TRBJ1-2; size: few; CDR3: CASSLSGADISFYGYTF; DNA: TGTGCCAGCAGTTTATCGGGGGCCGATATCTCGTTCTATGGCTACACCTTC
D: NA; V: TRBV5-8; J: TRBJ2-5; size: few; CDR3: CASSTADWETQYF; DNA: TGTGCCAGCAGCACCGCGGATTGGGAGACCCAGTACTTC
D: TRBD1; V: TRBV25-1; J: TRBJ2-1; size: few; CDR3: CASSVHRGDTYNEQFF; DNA: TGTGCCAGCAGTGTGCACAGGGGAGATACCTACAATGAGCAGTTCTTC
D: NA; V: TRBV4-1; J: TRBJ1-1; size: few; CDR3: CASSQVIDPGEAFF; DNA: TGCGCCAGCAGCCAAGTGATCGACCCGGGGGAAGCTTTCTTT
D: NA; V: TRBV30; J: TRBJ1-5; size: NA; CDR3: CAWSLQGAQPQHF; DNA: TGTGCCTGGAGTCTACAGGGTGCCCAGCCCCAGCATTTT
D: TRBD1; V: TRBV19; J: TRBJ1-2; size: NA; CDR3: CASILYPGTGDGYTF; DNA: TGTGCCAGTATCCTGTACCCCGGGACAGGGGACGGCTACACCTTC
D: NA; V: TRBV4-2; J: TRBJ2-3; size: NA; CDR3: CASSRPGTTDTQYF; DNA: TGTGCCAGCAGCCGCCCGGGAACCACAGATACGCAGTATTTT
D: NA; V: TRBV7-9; J: TRBJ1-3; size: NA; CDR3: CASSLGGLGNTIYF; DNA: TGTGCCAGCAGCTTAGGGGGGCTCGGAAACACCATATATTTT
D: TRBD1; V: TRBV6-1; J: TRBJ1-5; size: NA; CDR3: CASSSNAGGWEPQHF; DNA: TGTGCCAGCAGTTCGAACGCAGGGGGGTGGGAGCCCCAGCATTTT
D: NA; V: TRBV7-8; J: TRBJ2-7; size: NA; CDR3: CASRLMRGDLYEQYF; DNA: TGTGCCAGCAGATTAATGCGGGGAGACCTCTACGAGCAGTACTTC
D: NA; V: TRBV19; J: TRBJ2-6; size: NA; CDR3: CASSAESGANVLTF; DNA: TGTGCCAGTAGTGCGGAATCTGGGGCCAACGTCCTGACTTTC
D: NA; V: TRBV19; J: TRBJ2-3; size: few; CDR3: CASTGGTFGGTQYF; DNA: TGTGCCAGTACTGGCGGAACCTTCGGGGGTACGCAGTATTTT
D: NA; V: TRBV5-6; J: TRBJ1-2; size: NA; CDR3: CASSLDPGSNYGYTF; DNA: TGTGCCAGCAGCTTGGATCCAGGTTCTAACTATGGCTACACCTTC
D: NA; V: TRBV27; J: TRBJ1-1; size: NA; CDR3: CASSLIGGPLNTEAFF; DNA: TGTGCCAGCAGTTTAATAGGTGGGCCTTTGAACACTGAAGCTTTCTTT
D: NA; V: TRBV6-5; J: TRBJ1-5; size: NA; CDR3: CASSYSPVGQPQHF; DNA: TGTGCCAGCAGTTACTCCCCGGTGGGCCAGCCCCAGCATTTT
D: NA; V: TRBV5-4; J: TRBJ2-7; size: NA; CDR3: CAKGGVGEQYF; DNA: TGTGCTAAAGGAGGGGTGGGCGAGCAGTACTTC
D: TRBD1; V: TRBV27; J: TRBJ1-2; size: NA; CDR3: CASSYGQAYGYTF; DNA: TGTGCCAGCAGTTATGGACAGGCCTATGGCTACACCTTC
D: NA; V: TRBV18; J: TRBJ1-1; size: NA; CDR3: CASSPMQGSNTEAFF; DNA: TGTGCCAGCTCACCAATGCAGGGGTCGAACACTGAAGCTTTCTTT
D: NA; V: TRBV5-6; J: TRBJ2-7; size: NA; CDR3: CASSLPSYEQYF; DNA: TGTGCCAGCAGCCTCCCGAGCTACGAGCAGTACTTC
D: NA; V: TRBV19; J: TRBJ2-1; size: NA; CDR3: CASKAGQGGGEQFF; DNA: TGTGCCAGTAAGGCGGGGCAAGGAGGTGGTGAGCAGTTCTTC
D: NA; V: TRBV28; J: TRBJ1-5; size: NA; CDR3: CASSTPDQPQHF; DNA: TGTGCCAGCAGCACACCCGATCAGCCCCAGCATTTT
D: TRBD2; V: TRBV9; J: TRBJ2-5; size: NA; CDR3: CASSVSGGAGETQYF; DNA: TGTGCCAGCAGCGTTAGCGGGGGGGCTGGGGAGACCCAGTACTTC
D: NA; V: TRBV5-1; J: TRBJ2-7; size: once; CDR3: CASSLTGTYEQYF; DNA: TGCGCCAGCAGCTTGACGGGTACCTACGAGCAGTACTTC